This T cell receptor (beta chain) was recorded in a study of blood T cell repertoires in COVID-19. Clones were read by immunoSEQ multiplex PCR, and TCRdb kept only the in-frame ones, dropping some. The sample lists under 300,000 clones; 70% to 90% were seen once. The CDR3 consists of 15 residues. Looked up from germline, CDR1 is LGHNA and CDR2 is YNFKEQ. The V and J ends lost 1 base and 2 bases respectively, with 9 bases between them. This clone was detected only a few times. The TCR originated in a woman aged 60-75 years in a cohort exposed to, infected with or recovered from COVID-19 (not recorded which). What was sequenced was PBMCs or T cells enriched from blood (not recorded which). The chain uses TRBV4-2 and TRBJ1-3; D is uncertain. The CDR3 nucleotides are TGTGCCAGCAGCCAAGCAGCGGCTACTGGAAACACCATATATTTT. It specifies CASSQAAATGNTIYF.